A few counts support the clone carrying this TCR beta chain. Its antigen is not identified. The source of the sample is a study of STAT5B mutations in CD4+ large granular lymphocyte leukemia. Study-level information: Among healthy donors, a particular HLA allele went with more CDR3 'QG' motifs.

Study conclusions and caveats: Without HLA matching, higher CD4+ than CD8+ T-LGLL clonality could reflect small sample size.

Trimming shortened V by 5 bases and J by 1 base, and 8 bases separated the two germline ends. The CDR3 is 13 amino acids. Germline CDR1 and CDR2: MNHEY and SVGAGI. As handled by the study authors: Productive clonotypes were detectable down to 2.59 x 10-5 frequency. TCRdb keeps only in-frame clones here, not all; method: immunoSEQ multiplex PCR. The V and J calls and clone size were taken over from that table, and D and trimming were inferred from the DNA. The table has roughly 40,000 clones, 65% to 85% seen once; the top ten hold 0.35%. This chain uses TRBV6-5 with TRBJ1-1; the D is unclear. Sequences were obtained from CD4+ T cells from blood buffy coats. The sequence was obtained from a human donor in good health. CDR3 coding DNA: TGTGCCAGCAGTCCCCTTCAGAACACTGAAGCTTTCTTT. Translation: CASSPLQNTEAFF.